The 20 T cell receptor beta chains reported below all come from one sample, sequenced in a study of identical twins. TCRdb itself ran the 5' RACE reads through MiXCR, one entry per CDR3 protein. The table shows under 300,000 distinct CDR3 sequences, with roughly 13% occurring only once. These data were also reused for a study on yellow fever vaccine responses in identical twins.

The sequenced sample was memory (CD45RO+) T cells sorted from blood. The receptors derive from a young woman in good health.

This chain links TRBV7-3 with TRBJ2-7; D gene uncertain. CDR1 SGHTA and CDR2 FQGTGA come from the germline V gene. Trimming shortened V by 1 base and J by 6 bases, and 10 bases separated the two germline ends. CDR3 length: 13 amino acids. CDR3 residues: CASSLNEWGEQYF. Written as DNA, the CDR3 is TGTGCCAGCAGCTTAAATGAGTGGGGCGAGCAGTACTTC.

This clonotype was found a few times. This sequence joins TRBV29-1 and TRBJ2-2; D gene uncertain. Germline V lookup: CDR1 SQVTM, CDR2 ANQGSEA. V shed 4 bases and J shed 2 bases, with 2 bases lying between them. The CDR3 runs to 11 residues. CDR3 in amino acids: CSVGNTGELFF. In nucleotides, the CDR3 is TGCAGCGTTGGTAACACCGGGGAGCTGTTTTTT.

This clonotype was seen more than once but under ten times. This sequence joins TRBV6-1 and TRBJ2-5, with 8 bases matching TRBD1. This CDR3 spans 14 amino acids. Germline V gene data show CDR1 as MNHNS and CDR2 as SASEGT. Unmatched junction bases numbered 10, after V lost 4 bases and J lost 9 bases. The CDR3 loop reads CASSAAGQETSQYF. In nucleotides, the CDR3 is TGTGCCAGCAGTGCCGCGGGACAGGAAACTTCCCAGTACTTC.

The V call is TRBV7-2, the J call TRBJ2-1; TRBD2 matches at 13 bases. With 5 bases clipped from V and 8 bases from J, the junction kept 12 bases outside the gene matches. This CDR3 has 17 amino acids. Germline CDR1 reads SGHTA; CDR2 reads FQGNSA. The CDR3 DNA sequence: TGTGCCAGCAGCGCCGGGACTAGCGGGATTGGGGTGGATGAGCAGTTCTTC. This encodes CASSAGTSGIGVDEQFF.

Turning to this clonotype: Germline is not matched at one junction end, which may reflect a read error. The chain has TRBV4-1 and TRBJ2-3; the match to TRBD2 covers 8 bases. Germline CDR1 and CDR2: MGHRA and YSYEKL. The CDR3 contains 19 residues. CDR3 sequence reads: CASSFRGGGRSLSTDRQYF. The CDR3 nucleotides are TGCGCCAGCAGCTTTCGGGGGGGGGGCCGAAGCCTAAGCACAGATAGGCAGTATTTT.

This clonotype was counted a few times. The rearrangement joins TRBV4-3 to TRBJ2-7; the D gene is possibly TRBD2 (5 bases). CDR1 and CDR2 from the germline V gene are LGHNA and YSLEER. This CDR3 contains 14 residues. V dropped 1 base and J dropped 4 bases, with 11 bases sitting between them. CDR3 protein: CASSQGGSAYEQYF. The CDR3, as DNA: TGCGCCAGCAGCCAAGGGGGTAGCGCGTACGAGCAGTACTTC.

The genes are TRBV6-2 or TRBV6-3 and TRBJ2-7, with 10 positions matching TRBD2. Germline loops: CDR1 MNHEY, CDR2 SVGEGT. The CDR3 totals 15 residues. Trimming removed 6 bases from V and 4 bases from J; junction bases left unmatched: 9. CDR3 residues: CASSSAAGGRYEQYF. CDR3 bases: TGTGCCAGCAGCTCCGCAGCGGGAGGGAGGTACGAGCAGTACTTC.

The chain couples TRBV20-1 to TRBJ1-5; 8 bases align to TRBD1. Germline V lookup: CDR1 DFQATT, CDR2 SNEGSKA (reference sequence). The CDR3 has 14 amino acids. The chain's CDR3 is CSAYGQGGNQPQHF. CDR3 DNA: TGCAGCGCATACGGACAGGGCGGCAATCAGCCCCAGCATTTT.

V gene TRBV28 combines with J gene TRBJ1-2; 8 bases align to TRBD1. J lost 4 bases, V lost 7 bases, and 8 bases had no gene match. Germline CDR1 is MDHEN and CDR2 is SYDVKM. CDR3 length equals 14 residues. Here the CDR3 reads CASTAGGGIYGYTF. CDR3 sequence (DNA): TGTGCCAGCACTGCAGGGGGCGGTATCTATGGCTACACCTTC.

This clonotype was counted ten times or more. The V call is TRBV7-9, the J call TRBJ2-2, with unresolved D. Germline CDR1 is SEHNR and CDR2 is FQNEAQ (reference sequence). Trimming shortened V by 2 bases and J by 0 bases, and 7 bases separated the two germline ends. This CDR3 spans 15 amino acids. The CDR3 nucleotides read TGTGCCAGCAGCTTAATCCTTCCGAACACCGGGGAGCTGTTTTTT. This translates into CASSLILPNTGELFF.

This clonotype was detected a few times. J is TRBJ1-4 and V is TRBV6-6, with 7 bases matching TRBD1. There are 11 residues in the CDR3. V trimming: 9 bases; J trimming: 8 bases; junction bases outside the gene matches: 3. CDR1 is MNHNY and CDR2 is SVGAGI in the germline V gene (reference sequence). The CDR3 here is CASTGAEKLFF. The CDR3 coding sequence is TGTGCCAGTACAGGGGCAGAAAAACTGTTTTTT.

The sample holds many counts of this clonotype. The rearrangement joins TRBV7-3 to TRBJ2-1; 7 bases map to TRBD1. In germline, CDR1 is SGHTA, CDR2 FQGTGA. V trimming: 5 bases; J trimming: 4 bases; junction bases outside the gene matches: 11. This CDR3 is 16 amino acids long. CDR3 DNA sequence: TGTGCCAGCAGCCTTATTAACAGGGGACGATACAATGAGCAGTTCTTC. Translated: CASSLINRGRYNEQFF.

In this sample, this clonotype turned up a few times. The chain is built from TRBV5-1 and TRBJ2-5, with D tentatively TRBD1 (6 bases). Trimming took 3 bases from V and 1 from J, leaving 16 bases between them. Germline-derived CDR1 and CDR2 are SGHRS and YFSETQ. The CDR3 is 16 residues long. This CDR3 reads CASSSDRTASQETQYF. CDR3 DNA: TGCGCCAGCAGCTCTGATCGGACAGCTAGCCAAGAGACCCAGTACTTC.

The chain employs TRBV28 and TRBJ2-7, with a tentative D call TRBD1 (5 bases). This CDR3 spans 15 amino acids. V dropped 5 bases and J dropped 4 bases, with 18 bases sitting between them. CDR1 is MDHEN, CDR2 SYDVKM, per germline. CDR3 sequence: CASSAQARWDYEQYF. CDR3 in DNA: TGTGCCAGCAGTGCACAGGCCCGCTGGGATTACGAGCAGTACTTC.

The chain joins TRBV5-1 to TRBJ2-5; D is tentatively TRBD1 or TRBD2 (7 bases each). This CDR3 is built from 15 residues. The germline V gene encodes CDR1 SGHRS and CDR2 YFSETQ. Trimming took 3 bases from V and 5 from J, leaving 17 bases between them. CDR3 sequence: CASSSSGTAGETQYF. CDR3 coding DNA: TGCGCCAGCAGCTCCTCGGGGACAGCGGGGGAGACCCAGTACTTC.

The J gene is TRBJ2-1, the V gene TRBV14; D tentatively reads TRBD1 or TRBD2 (5 bases each). Germline CDR1 reads SGHDN; CDR2 reads FVKESK. V was trimmed by 0 bases and J by 6 bases, leaving 21 bases between them. CDR3 length equals 18 residues. The CDR3 region is CASSQDLVATVGLNEQFF. CDR3 nucleotides: TGTGCCAGCAGCCAAGATCTAGTAGCGACAGTCGGTCTCAATGAGCAGTTCTTC.

Regarding this clonotype: A much larger clone differs by one base, so this may be a read error. The CDR3 sequence: CSARDRDRIDTQYF. Written as DNA, the CDR3 is TGCAGTGCTAGAGATAGGGACCGCATAGATACGCAGTATTTT. This rearrangement joins TRBV20-1 to TRBJ2-3; D could derive from TRBD1 or TRBD2 (5 bases each). Per the germline V gene, CDR1 is DFQATT and CDR2 is SNEGSKA (reference sequence). The ends were cut back, 0 bases at V and 5 bases at J, with 12 bases in the middle. The CDR3 loop spans 14 amino acids.

In this sample, this clonotype turned up many times. The rearrangement uses TRBV7-9 and TRBJ1-2; D unresolved. The germline CDR1 and CDR2 sequences are SEHNR and FQNEAQ (reference sequence). Trimming stripped 5 bases from V and 7 bases from J, with 20 bases between. The CDR3 runs 15 residues. This CDR3 reads CASSRDLRGTGGYTF. The CDR3 DNA is TGTGCCAGCAGCCGAGACCTGCGGGGTACCGGTGGCTACACCTTC.

This chain joins TRBV5-1 and TRBJ2-7; 10 positions match TRBD1. The CDR3 spans 15 residues. In germline, CDR1 is SGHRS, CDR2 YFSETQ. With V trimmed by 4 bases and J by 5 bases, 9 bases remained unmatched. DNA for the CDR3: TGCGCCAGCAGCCAAACGACAGGGGGCTTGGACGAGCAGTACTTC. This translates into CASSQTTGGLDEQYF.

This chain links TRBV6-5 with TRBJ1-6, with unresolved D. The germline gives CDR1 MNHEY, CDR2 SVGAGI. V was pared by 0 bases and J by 0 bases, with 3 bases between. The CDR3 runs to 15 residues. The CDR3 DNA is TGTGCCAGCAGTTACTCCGGCTCCTATAATTCACCCCTCCACTTT. Translating gives CASSYSGSYNSPLHF.